This entry features one TCR beta chain sequence. Antigen unknown. A junction end diverges from the germline sequence, so it may reflect a read error. Germline lookup yields CDR1 KGHSH and CDR2 LQKENI. The CDR3 covers 14 residues. The sample is drawn from a study of OX40 agonist ivuxolimab in advanced cancers. Looking at the study overall: The patients received agonistic anti-OX40 (CD134) antibody ivuxolimab. Partial responses, seen in three patients, involved one hepatocellular carcinoma and two cutaneous melanomas. Study observations and caveats: CD8+ T cells showed, on average, more clonal expansion than CD4+ cells.

Blood draws occurred at baseline, cycle 4 day 1, and cycle 7 day 1. The protocol was immunoSEQ multiplex PCR, while the TCRdb copy is restricted to in-frame clones and leaves out a portion. Of under 70,000 clones in the sample, about 90% were seen once. The genes are TRBV18 and TRBJ2-7; D is ambiguous. This receptor was taken from an adult with an advanced solid tumor such as melanoma, head and neck, liver or kidney cancer. Sequencing was performed on CD4+ or CD8+ T cells sorted from blood, taken in a trial of the OX40 agonist ivuxolimab. This CDR3 reads CASSPPGTAYEQYF. The CDR3 DNA is TGTGCCAGCTCCCCACCCGGCACAGCCTACGAGCAGTACTTC.